This TCR beta chain was sequenced during a study of cytomegalovirus exposure and HLA in healthy donors. Study as a whole: An early release of data contained about 85 million unique TCRs, which came from HLA-typed donors.

Germline trimming cut 1 base from V and 8 bases from J; bases unmatched to any gene: 3. Germline V lookup: CDR1 MGHRA, CDR2 YSYEKL. The CDR3 contains 15 residues. PCR was performed using 60 Vbeta and 13 Jbeta primers. Produced via immunoSEQ multiplex PCR; TCRdb's table is partial and in-frame only. This table has around 150,000 clones, approximately 80% appearing once. The chain carries TRBV4-1 and TRBJ2-1; the match to TRBD1 covers 12 bases. This TCR was recovered from a man aged 50 or older in good health and CMV-seronegative. Sequenced sample: PBMCs. This chain's CDR3 is CASSQAGTGGDEQFF. CDR3 nucleotides: TGCGCCAGCAGCCAAGCCGGGACAGGGGGCGATGAGCAGTTCTTC.